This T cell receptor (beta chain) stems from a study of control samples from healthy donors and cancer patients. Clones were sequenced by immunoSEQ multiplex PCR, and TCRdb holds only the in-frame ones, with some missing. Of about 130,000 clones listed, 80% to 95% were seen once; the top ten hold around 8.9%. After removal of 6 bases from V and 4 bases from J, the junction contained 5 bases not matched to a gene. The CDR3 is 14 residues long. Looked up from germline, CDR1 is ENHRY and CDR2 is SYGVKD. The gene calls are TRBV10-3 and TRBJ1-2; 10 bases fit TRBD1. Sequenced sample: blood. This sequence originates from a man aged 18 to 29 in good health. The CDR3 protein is CAISGQGGSYGYTF. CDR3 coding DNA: TGTGCCATCAGCGGACAGGGGGGGAGCTATGGCTACACCTTC.